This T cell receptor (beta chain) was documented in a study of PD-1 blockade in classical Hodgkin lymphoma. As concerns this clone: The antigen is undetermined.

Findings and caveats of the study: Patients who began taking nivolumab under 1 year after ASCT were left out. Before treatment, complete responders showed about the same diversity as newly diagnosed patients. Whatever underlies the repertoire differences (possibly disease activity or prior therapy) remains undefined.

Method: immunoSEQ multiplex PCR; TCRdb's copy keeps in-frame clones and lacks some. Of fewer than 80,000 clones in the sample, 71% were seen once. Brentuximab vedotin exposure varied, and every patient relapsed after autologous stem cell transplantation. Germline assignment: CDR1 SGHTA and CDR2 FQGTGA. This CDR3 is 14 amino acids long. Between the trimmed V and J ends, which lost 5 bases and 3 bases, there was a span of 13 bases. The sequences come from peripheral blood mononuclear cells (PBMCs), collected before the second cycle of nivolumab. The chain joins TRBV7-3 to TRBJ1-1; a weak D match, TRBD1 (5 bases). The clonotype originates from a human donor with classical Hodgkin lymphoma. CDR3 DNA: TGTGCCAGCAGCCCGAGCCCCAGGGACACTGAAGCTTTCTTT. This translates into CASSPSPRDTEAFF. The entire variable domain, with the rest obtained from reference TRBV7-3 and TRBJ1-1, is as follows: GAGVSQTPSNKVTEKGKYVELRCDPISGHTALYWYRQSLGQGPEFLIYFQGTGAADDSGLPNDRFFAVRPEGSVSTLKIQRTERGDSAVYLCASSPSPRDTEAFFGQGTRLTVV.